The 6 T cell receptor beta chains below were found in one sample sequenced in a study of control samples from healthy donors and cancer patients. Clones were read by immunoSEQ multiplex PCR, and TCRdb kept only the in-frame ones, dropping some. The top ten hold roughly 2.1% of the sample, which has 150,000 or so clones, around 92% seen once. The sample comprised blood. These receptor sequences come from a woman aged 45-59 years in good health.

The CDR3 is CATRVSGEYNEQFF. For the CDR3, the DNA is TGTGCCACCAGAGTTTCGGGAGAATACAATGAGCAGTTCTTC. V and J are TRBV15 and TRBJ2-1; perhaps TRBD2 as D (6 bases). Germline V gene data show CDR1 as LNHNV and CDR2 as YYDKDF (reference sequence). The germline V and J ends were trimmed by 6 bases and 4 bases, with 13 bases remaining between them. The CDR3 extends over 14 amino acids.

The rearrangement uses TRBV5-6 and TRBJ2-2, with 9 bases lining up with TRBD2. The CDR3 runs to 18 residues. J lost 2 bases, V lost 0 bases, and 8 bases had no gene match. Germline values: CDR1 SGHDT, CDR2 YYEEEE. The CDR3 DNA reads as TGTGCCAGCAGCTTGGGGGCCGGACTAGCGACCAACACCGGGGAGCTGTTTTTT. Its translation: CASSLGAGLATNTGELFF.

This chain connects TRBV11-1 to TRBJ1-1, with D unclear. The CDR3 totals 13 residues. Germline CDR1 reads SGHAT; CDR2 reads FQDESV (reference sequence). V was pared by 3 bases and J by 1 base, with 6 bases between. In nucleotides, the CDR3 is TGTGCCAGCAGCTTGCTGGGGAACACTGAAGCTTTCTTT. Its translation is CASSLLGNTEAFF.

This sequence joins TRBV19 and TRBJ2-6; D tentatively reads TRBD1 or TRBD2 (5 bases each). The CDR3 extends over 17 amino acids. V dropped 8 bases and J dropped 0 bases, with 17 bases sitting between them. Germline-derived CDR1 and CDR2 are LNHDA and SQIVND (reference sequence). CDR3 nucleotides: TGTGCCAGTCGGGGATTGGGGCGGGCCTCTGGGGCCAACGTCCTGACTTTC. Translated: CASRGLGRASGANVLTF. Full variable domain (rest looked up from reference TRBV19 and TRBJ2-6): DGGITQSPKYLFRKEGQNVTLSCEQNLNHDAMYWYRQDPGQGLRLIYYSQIVNDFQKGDIAEGYSVSREKKESFPLTVTSAQKNPTAFYLCASRGLGRASGANVLTFGAGSRLTVL.

This clone was observed a handful of times. The chain joins TRBV29-1 to TRBJ2-5; 7 bases agree with TRBD1. The CDR3 extends over 16 amino acids. Germline lookup yields CDR1 SQVTM and CDR2 ANQGSEA. J gave up 3 bases and V 7 bases, and 17 bases lay outside the gene matches. The CDR3 nucleotides read TGCAGCGCCTCTTTATACCGGGACAGCAATAAAGAGACCCAGTACTTC. Residues: CSASLYRDSNKETQYF.

V usage is TRBV28 and J usage is TRBJ2-1; a possible D gene is TRBD2 (6 bases). The CDR3 loop spans 18 amino acids. Trimming cost V 3 bases and J 0 bases, with 18 bases left between them. Germline V lookup: CDR1 MDHEN, CDR2 SYDVKM. Here the CDR3 DNA reads TGTGCCAGCAGTTTCTCGTCGGGACTCGGCACCTCCTACAATGAGCAGTTCTTC. Translated, it gives CASSFSSGLGTSYNEQFF.